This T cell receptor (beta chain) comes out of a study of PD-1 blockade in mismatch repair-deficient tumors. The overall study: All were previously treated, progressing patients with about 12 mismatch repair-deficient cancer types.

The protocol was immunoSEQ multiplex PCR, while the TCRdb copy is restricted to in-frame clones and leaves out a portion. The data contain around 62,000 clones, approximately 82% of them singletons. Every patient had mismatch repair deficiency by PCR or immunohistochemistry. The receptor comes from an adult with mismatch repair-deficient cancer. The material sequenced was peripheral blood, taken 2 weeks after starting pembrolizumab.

CDR3 amino acids: CASMGNTIYF. CDR3 DNA sequence: TGTGCCAGCATGGGAAACACCATATATTTT. The V gene is TRBV2, the J gene TRBJ1-3, with unresolved D. The length of the CDR3 is 10 residues. Germline-derived CDR1 and CDR2 are SNHLY and FYNNEI. V gave up 7 bases and J gave up 4 bases, with 2 bases separating them.